Below, 18 T cell receptor beta chains from the same sample are listed, as sequenced in a study of blood T cell repertoires in COVID-19. TCRdb's table, derived via immunoSEQ multiplex PCR, lists solely in-frame clones and lacks some. The profile shows about 220,000 clones, around 82% of them singletons. The sequenced sample consisted of peripheral blood. Receptor source: a human donor in a cohort sampled during active COVID-19.

This sequence joins TRBV5-1 and TRBJ2-3; D is uncertain. The CDR3 covers 13 residues. Germline CDR1 reads SGHRS; CDR2 reads YFSETQ. Trimming stripped 5 bases from V and 1 base from J, with 8 bases between. In nucleotides, the CDR3 is TGCGCCAGCAGAGCCTCTGGCACAGATACGCAGTATTTT. This sequence encodes CASRASGTDTQYF.

This clone showed up just once. J is TRBJ1-2 and V is TRBV7-2; no firm D call. CDR3 size: 15 residues. Germline V lookup: CDR1 SGHTA, CDR2 FQGNSA. V lost 2 bases and J lost 4, with 14 bases in between. The CDR3 is CASSLREQIPYGYTF. For the CDR3, the DNA is TGTGCCAGCAGCTTAAGGGAGCAAATACCCTATGGCTACACCTTC.

The chain couples TRBV6-5 to TRBJ1-2; 10 nucleotides align to TRBD1. The trim removed 6 bases at V and 4 bases at J, leaving 5 bases unmatched. This CDR3 is built from 14 residues. The germline CDR1 and CDR2 sequences are MNHEY and SVGAGI. CDR3 region: CASSPGQGGYGYTF. The CDR3 nucleotides read TGTGCCAGCAGCCCCGGACAGGGGGGCTATGGCTACACCTTC.

J is TRBJ1-2 and V is TRBV5-4; a possible D gene is TRBD1 (5 bases). Trimming took off 5 bases at V and 2 bases at J, with 13 bases between the two ends. Germline loops: CDR1 SGHNT, CDR2 YYREEE (reference sequence). The CDR3 extends over 14 amino acids. CDR3 residues: CASRPGGENYGYTF. CDR3 coding DNA: TGTGCCAGCAGACCCGGGGGGGAGAACTATGGCTACACCTTC.

This chain joins TRBV11-1 and TRBJ2-1; weak D call: TRBD1 (5 bases). Looked up from germline, CDR1 is SGHAT and CDR2 is FQDESV (reference sequence). The ends were cut back, 1 base at V and 6 bases at J, with 16 bases in the middle. The CDR3 covers 16 residues. The CDR3 protein is CASSLGTYARGNEQFF. In DNA form, the CDR3 reads TGTGCCAGCAGCTTAGGGACATATGCTCGTGGCAATGAGCAGTTCTTC.

The chain couples TRBV4-2 to TRBJ1-1; D possibly corresponds to TRBD1 (6 bases). CDR1 is LGHNA and CDR2 is YNFKEQ in the germline V gene. This CDR3 contains 17 residues. Trimming removed 0 bases at V and 2 bases at J, with 16 bases between. The CDR3 protein is CASSQDSRRGFNTEAFF. The CDR3 nucleotides are TGTGCCAGCAGCCAAGATAGCCGCAGGGGCTTTAACACTGAAGCTTTCTTT.

The chain joins TRBV7-9 to TRBJ2-3, with a possible D match to TRBD1 (6 bases). The CDR3 contains 15 residues. The V gene's germline CDR1 is SEHNR and CDR2 FQNEAQ (reference sequence). With 4 bases removed from V and 5 bases from J, the gap between germline ends came to 16 bases. The DNA for the CDR3 is TGTGCCAGCAGCTGGAGGACAGCGAACTTAGATACGCAGTATTTT. Translation gives CASSWRTANLDTQYF. The variable domain in full, completed from reference TRBV7-9 and TRBJ2-3, reads DTGVSQNPRHKITKRGQNVTFRCDPISEHNRLYWYRQTLGQGPEFLTYFQNEAQLEKSRLLSDRFSAERPKGSFSTLEIQRTEQGDSAMYLCASSWRTANLDTQYFGPGTRLTVL.

The rearrangement joins TRBV4-2 to TRBJ2-7; 7 bases align to TRBD2. Germline CDR1 and CDR2: LGHNA and YNFKEQ. The CDR3 is 14 amino acids. The V segment lost 0 bases and the J segment 5 bases; nucleotides outside the gene matches: 4. The chain's CDR3 is CASSQEFRGDEQYF. The CDR3 DNA sequence: TGTGCCAGCAGCCAAGAGTTCCGGGGGGACGAGCAGTACTTC.

The rearrangement links TRBV11-2 to TRBJ2-1, with 15 bases that match TRBD2. This CDR3 spans 18 amino acids. V gave up 5 bases and J gave up 0 bases; unmatched junction bases: 5. Germline-derived CDR1 and CDR2 are SGHAT and FQNNGV. The CDR3 spells CASSARTSGGGSYNEQFF. The CDR3 DNA reads TGTGCCAGCAGCGCTCGGACTAGCGGGGGGGGCTCCTACAATGAGCAGTTCTTC.

The genes are TRBV7-6 and TRBJ2-5; 7 nucleotides match TRBD1. Trimming cost V 5 bases and J 2 bases; bases outside gene matches: 8. CDR1 SGHVS and CDR2 FNYEAQ come from the germline V gene. The CDR3 is 15 amino acids. Here the CDR3 reads CASSPTTGRQETQYF. CDR3 in DNA: TGTGCCAGCAGCCCAACGACAGGGCGACAAGAGACCCAGTACTTC.

This sequence joins TRBV9 and TRBJ1-3; no reliable D call. Germline CDR1 and CDR2: SGDLS and YYNGEE. The CDR3 runs 15 residues. The ends were cut back, 0 bases at V and 0 bases at J, with 7 bases in the middle. CDR3 residues: CASSVGRDSGNTIYF. The CDR3 coding sequence is TGTGCCAGCAGCGTAGGCCGGGACTCTGGAAACACCATATATTTT.

The chain has TRBV6-6 and TRBJ2-1, with 7 bases aligning to TRBD2. The CDR3 is 17 residues long. V lost 5 bases, J lost 7 bases, and 17 bases stayed unmatched. Germline CDR1 is MNHNY and CDR2 is SVGAGI (reference sequence). The CDR3 protein is CASSRLRGEGLVNEQFF. CDR3 DNA sequence: TGTGCCAGCAGTCGACTCCGGGGGGAGGGCCTTGTAAATGAGCAGTTCTTC.

This clone has only one observation. The chain's CDR3 is CASQGQSSYEQYF. The CDR3 DNA reads as TGTGCCAGTCAAGGACAGAGCTCCTACGAGCAGTACTTC. The chain joins TRBV28 to TRBJ2-7, with D possibly being TRBD1 (6 bases). In germline, CDR1 is MDHEN, CDR2 SYDVKM. The germline V and J ends were trimmed by 9 bases and 0 bases, with 12 bases remaining between them. CDR3 size: 13 residues.

The V call is TRBV3-1 (or the pseudogene TRBV3-2), the J call TRBJ2-7; D is undetermined. V was pared by 7 bases and J by 1 base, with 14 bases between. CDR1 LGHDT and CDR2 YNNKEL come from the germline V gene (reference sequence). This CDR3 region has 14 residues. For the CDR3, the DNA is TGTGCCAGCACGGCTCACTCAGGTTCCTACGAGCAGTACTTC. Translation: CASTAHSGSYEQYF.

The chain joins TRBV6-5 to TRBJ2-7; maybe TRBD2 (5 bases). The germline gives CDR1 MNHEY, CDR2 SVGAGI. The ends were cut back, 0 bases at V and 3 bases at J, with 12 bases in the middle. The CDR3 runs 15 residues. CDR3 sequence reads: CASSYSSLGSYEQYF. As DNA, the CDR3 is TGTGCCAGCAGTTACTCGAGCCTGGGGAGCTACGAGCAGTACTTC.

The V gene is TRBV19, the J gene TRBJ1-4; D gene ambiguous. Trimming removed 6 bases at V and 0 bases at J, with 5 bases between. Germline V gene sequence: CDR1 LNHDA, CDR2 SQIVND (reference sequence). The CDR3 spans 13 residues. DNA for the CDR3: TGTGCCAGTAGCCCCGCAACTAATGAAAAACTGTTTTTT. Translated: CASSPATNEKLFF. The complete variable domain, with remaining parts taken from reference TRBV19 and TRBJ1-4, reads DGGITQSPKYLFRKEGQNVTLSCEQNLNHDAMYWYRQDPGQGLRLIYYSQIVNDFQKGDIAEGYSVSREKKESFPLTVTSAQKNPTAFYLCASSPATNEKLFFGSGTQLSVL.

The chain is built from TRBV20-1 and TRBJ2-3; D gene ambiguous. The CDR3 totals 11 residues. Germline V lookup: CDR1 DFQATT, CDR2 SNEGSKA (reference sequence). V lost 6 bases, J lost 3 bases, and 7 bases lay in between. In DNA form, the CDR3 reads TGCAGTGCGGCCTGGACAGATACGCAGTATTTT. Encoded protein: CSAAWTDTQYF.

This sequence joins TRBV7-9 and TRBJ2-2; TRBD1 is a possible D gene (6 bases). This CDR3 spans 15 amino acids. Trimming removed 5 bases from V and 7 bases from J, with 17 bases in between. Germline CDR1 is SEHNR and CDR2 is FQNEAQ (reference sequence). CDR3 in DNA: TGTGCCAGCAGCCCCCCCCAGGGGAATAGCGGGGAGCTGTTTTTT. Its translation is CASSPPQGNSGELFF.